The 4 T cell receptor beta chains given below trace back to one sample, sequenced in a study of OX40 agonist ivuxolimab in advanced cancers. Assay used: immunoSEQ multiplex PCR; TCRdb lists only in-frame clones, some missing. This table holds about 69,000 clones, more than 85% found once. The sequencing used CD4+ or CD8+ T cells sorted from blood, collected in a trial of the OX40 agonist ivuxolimab. These receptor sequences come from an adult with an advanced solid tumor such as melanoma, head and neck, liver or kidney cancer.

CDR3 sequence (DNA): TGCAGCGTTCGTAGCGGAAGCTCCTACAATGAGCAGTTCTTC. This translates into CSVRSGSSYNEQFF. The chain couples TRBV29-1 to TRBJ2-1; TRBD2 is a possible D gene (6 bases). Germline V lookup: CDR1 SQVTM, CDR2 ANQGSEA. With 5 bases removed from V and 0 bases from J, the gap between germline ends came to 11 bases. The CDR3 loop spans 14 amino acids.

This chain links TRBV10-1 with TRBJ2-5; 10 bases fit TRBD1. The CDR3 loop spans 19 amino acids. CDR1 and CDR2 from the germline V gene are WNHNN and SYGVQD (reference sequence). Trimming removed 0 bases from V and 2 bases from J; junction bases left unmatched: 12. This CDR3 is CASSESGTGVRSPQETQYF. Written as DNA, the CDR3 is TGCGCCAGCAGTGAGTCTGGGACAGGGGTCCGGTCCCCGCAAGAGACCCAGTACTTC.

This clone was observed once. This chain uses TRBV28 with TRBJ2-1, with 9 positions matching TRBD1. CDR3 length: 15 residues. Trimming at V came to 3 bases and at J to 4 bases, leaving 4 bases not matched to a gene. Germline V gene sequence: CDR1 MDHEN, CDR2 SYDVKM. This chain's CDR3 is CASSFRDRVYNEQFF. The CDR3 nucleotides are TGTGCCAGCAGTTTCCGGGACAGGGTATACAATGAGCAGTTCTTC. The entire variable domain, with the rest obtained from reference TRBV28 and TRBJ2-1, is as follows: DVKVTQSSRYLVKRTGEKVFLECVQDMDHENMFWYRQDPGLGLRLIYFSYDVKMKEKGDIPEGYSVSREKKERFSLILESASTNQTSMYLCASSFRDRVYNEQFFGPGTRLTVL.

This chain joins TRBV28 and TRBJ2-1; a weak D match, TRBD2 (6 bases). Trimming cost V 3 bases and J 12 bases, with 12 bases left between them. The germline CDR1 and CDR2 sequences are MDHEN and SYDVKM. The CDR3 sequence is 12 residues long. CDR3 nucleotides: TGTGCCAGCAGTTTCGGGGGAGGCTCGCAGTTCTTC. Translated: CASSFGGGSQFF.